This TCR beta chain is from a study of OX40 agonist ivuxolimab in advanced cancers. Study-level background: Among those treated, three patients had partial responses, one with hepatocellular carcinoma and two with cutaneous melanoma.

Assay used: immunoSEQ multiplex PCR; TCRdb lists only in-frame clones, some missing. The sample has tens of thousands of clones; roughly nine tenths are singletons. Per the germline V gene, CDR1 is SGHTS and CDR2 is YDEGEE. The trim removed 5 bases at V and 5 bases at J, leaving 9 bases unmatched. The CDR3 loop spans 16 amino acids. The sequence was obtained from an adult with an advanced solid tumor such as melanoma, head and neck, liver or kidney cancer. The sequencing here drew on CD4+ or CD8+ T cells sorted from blood, taken in a trial of the OX40 agonist ivuxolimab. This rearrangement joins TRBV5-8 to TRBJ2-2; TRBD2 matches at 10 bases. The DNA for the CDR3 is TGTGCCAGCAGTTTCGCTCGGACTAGCGGAACCGGGGAGCTGTTTTTT. Translated, it gives CASSFARTSGTGELFF.